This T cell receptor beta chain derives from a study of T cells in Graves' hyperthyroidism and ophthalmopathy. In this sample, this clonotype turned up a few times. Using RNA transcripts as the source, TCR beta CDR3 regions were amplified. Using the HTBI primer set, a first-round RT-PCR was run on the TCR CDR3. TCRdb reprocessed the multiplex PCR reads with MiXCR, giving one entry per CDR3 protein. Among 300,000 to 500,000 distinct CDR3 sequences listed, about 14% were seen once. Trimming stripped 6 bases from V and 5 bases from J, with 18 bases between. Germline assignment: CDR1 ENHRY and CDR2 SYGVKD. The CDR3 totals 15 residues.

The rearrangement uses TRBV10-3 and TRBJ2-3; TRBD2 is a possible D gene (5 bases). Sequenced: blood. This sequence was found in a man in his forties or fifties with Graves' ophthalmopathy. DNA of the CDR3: TGTGCCATCAGCGTGGAAAGGGCCGGGGAAGATACGCAGTATTTT. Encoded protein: CAISVERAGEDTQYF.